These T cell receptor beta chains were read from a single sample in a study of T cells after posttransplantation cyclophosphamide. TCRdb's table, derived via immunoSEQ multiplex PCR, lists solely in-frame clones and lacks some. Among more than 15,000 clones listed, 85% to 95% were seen once. The material sequenced was naive CD4+ T cells sorted from blood. Receptors were obtained from a woman aged 45-60 years in good health and a related stem cell transplant donor. CDR3s include the opening cysteine and the closing phenylalanine or tryptophan. The D gene is left open where the match is weak. Part of the rows lack a size; the others show once, few, many or a class for expanded clones.

v_gene,abundance,d_gene,j_gene,CDR3aa,CDR3nt
TRBV20-1,-,-,TRBJ2-7,CSTGTSYEQYF,TGCAGTACCGGTACCTCCTACGAGCAGTACTTC
TRBV19,-,-,TRBJ2-5,CASREQAQETQYF,TGTGCCAGTAGGGAACAGGCCCAAGAGACCCAGTACTTC
TRBV11-1,-,-,TRBJ2-7,CASSAGQKSDYEQYF,TGTGCCAGCAGCGCTGGACAGAAAAGCGACTACGAGCAGTACTTC
TRBV9,-,TRBD1,TRBJ2-5,CASSGKLGQQETQYF,TGTGCCAGCAGTGGGAAATTGGGACAGCAAGAGACCCAGTACTTC
TRBV5-1,-,-,TRBJ2-5,CASSLQGNQETQYF,TGCGCCAGCAGCCTGCAGGGTAATCAAGAGACCCAGTACTTC
TRBV25-1,-,TRBD1,TRBJ2-7,CASRRGQGSYEQYF,TGTGCCAGCAGGAGGGGACAGGGCTCCTACGAGCAGTACTTC
TRBV5-1,-,-,TRBJ2-3,CASSYSSSDFTDTQYF,TGCGCCAGCAGTTACTCCTCTAGCGACTTCACAGATACGCAGTATTTT
TRBV9,-,-,TRBJ2-5,CASSAIADSHIETQYF,TGTGCCAGCAGCGCCATTGCGGACAGTCACATAGAGACCCAGTACTTC
TRBV7-2,-,-,TRBJ1-2,CASSSQGIGGYTF,TGTGCCAGCAGCTCACAGGGAATCGGAGGCTACACCTTC
TRBV27,-,TRBD2,TRBJ2-7,CASSSRTSGYEQYF,TGTGCCAGCAGTTCACGGACTAGCGGGTACGAGCAGTACTTC
TRBV5-6,-,TRBD2,TRBJ2-5,CASSAKPGLAGLVQETQYF,TGTGCCAGCAGCGCAAAACCGGGACTAGCGGGCTTAGTCCAAGAGACCCAGTACTTC
TRBV28,-,-,TRBJ1-5,CASGGSNQPQHF,TGTGCCAGCGGCGGAAGCAATCAGCCCCAGCATTTT
TRBV5-6,-,-,TRBJ1-2,CASSTGAGYGYTF,TGTGCCAGCAGCACAGGCGCTGGCTATGGCTACACCTTC
TRBV9,-,TRBD2,TRBJ2-5,CASSVGGGVGETQYF,TGTGCCAGCAGCGTAGGGGGAGGGGTTGGAGAGACCCAGTACTTC
TRBV9,-,TRBD2,TRBJ2-7,CASSPLTGGPGEQYF,TGTGCCAGCAGCCCTCTAACGGGAGGGCCGGGGGAGCAGTACTTC
TRBV5-1,once,TRBD1,TRBJ2-7,CASSLAGGYYEQYF,TGCGCCAGCAGCTTGGCAGGGGGTTATTACGAGCAGTACTTC
TRBV18,-,-,TRBJ2-7,CASSQRAGTPYEQYF,TGTGCCAGCTCACAAAGAGCCGGGACTCCCTACGAGCAGTACTTC
TRBV11-3,-,-,TRBJ1-1,CASSTGGGSTEAFF,TGTGCCAGCAGTACGGGAGGGGGATCCACTGAAGCTTTCTTT
TRBV2,-,TRBD2,TRBJ2-7,CASSNLAGGSEQYF,TGTGCCAGCAGCAATTTAGCGGGAGGGTCCGAGCAGTACTTC
TRBV4-1,-,TRBD1,TRBJ2-7,CASSHTTGGYSYEQYF,TGCGCCAGCAGCCACACTACAGGGGGCTACTCCTACGAGCAGTACTTC
TRBV11-3,-,-,TRBJ2-2,CASSSLAAGELFF,TGTGCCAGCAGCTCATTAGCGGCCGGGGAGCTGTTTTTT
TRBV7-9,-,-,TRBJ1-4,CASTFWAANEKLFF,TGTGCCAGCACCTTTTGGGCAGCTAATGAAAAACTGTTTTTT
TRBV11-2,-,-,TRBJ2-3,CASSLARRADTQYF,TGTGCCAGCAGCTTAGCGCGCAGGGCAGATACGCAGTATTTT
TRBV7-3,-,-,TRBJ2-1,CASSLSYSHNEQFF,TGTGCCAGCAGCTTAAGCTATTCTCACAATGAGCAGTTCTTC
TRBV28,-,-,TRBJ2-1,CASCDSGRMWEQFF,TGTGCCAGCTGCGACTCCGGTCGGATGTGGGAGCAGTTCTTC
TRBV6-1,-,TRBD2,TRBJ2-1,CASSEVAGGINEQFF,TGTGCCAGCAGTGAAGTAGCGGGAGGGATCAATGAGCAGTTCTTC
TRBV15,-,TRBD1,TRBJ2-7,CATSSPDRGLYEQYF,TGTGCCACCAGCAGTCCGGACAGGGGGCTTTACGAGCAGTACTTC
TRBV19,-,TRBD1,TRBJ2-2,CASSMGQGLNTGELFF,TGTGCCAGTAGTATGGGACAGGGGTTAAACACCGGGGAGCTGTTTTTT
TRBV7-2,-,-,TRBJ2-5,CASSAKKTAAPETQYF,TGTGCCAGCAGCGCAAAAAAAACAGCGGCCCCGGAGACCCAGTACTTC
TRBV5-6,-,-,TRBJ1-1,CASSLRNSALRNTEAFF,TGTGCCAGCAGCCTGCGAAATTCCGCCCTTCGTAACACTGAAGCTTTCTTT
TRBV28,-,TRBD2,TRBJ2-1,CASSSLAGFSYNEQFF,TGTGCCAGCAGTTCCCTAGCGGGGTTCTCCTACAATGAGCAGTTCTTC
TRBV6-6,-,-,TRBJ2-3,CASRRGGADTQYF,TGTGCCAGCAGAAGAGGGGGGGCAGATACGCAGTATTTT
TRBV6-4,once,-,TRBJ2-7,CASSDRQEDDYRREYEQYF,TGTGCCAGCAGCGACCGACAAGAGGACGACTACCGGAGAGAATACGAGCAGTACTTC
TRBV10-2,once,-,TRBJ1-1,CASSEHRTNTEAFF,TGCGCCAGCAGTGAGCACAGAACGAACACTGAAGCTTTCTTT
TRBV15,-,TRBD2,TRBJ2-7,CATSRETSGSEQYF,TGTGCCACCAGCAGAGAAACTAGCGGGAGTGAGCAGTACTTC
TRBV11-2,-,TRBD1,TRBJ1-2,CASSSRGRLNYGYTF,TGTGCCAGCAGCTCCAGGGGGCGCTTAAACTATGGCTACACCTTC
TRBV6-4,-,TRBD2,TRBJ2-7,CASSSGTSSTHEQYF,TGTGCCAGCAGCTCCGGGACTAGCAGTACCCACGAGCAGTACTTC
TRBV5-1,-,-,TRBJ1-1,CASSLGGDTEAFF,TGCGCCAGCAGCTTGGGGGGGGACACTGAAGCTTTCTTT
TRBV4-3,few,-,TRBJ1-4,CASSQEIEGVNEKLFF,TGCGCCAGCAGCCAAGAAATAGAGGGGGTTAATGAAAAACTGTTTTTT
TRBV10-1,few,-,TRBJ1-1,CASSRGMNTEAFF,TGCGCCAGCAGCCGGGGGATGAACACTGAAGCTTTCTTT
TRBV7-9,-,-,TRBJ1-3,CASSKSADTIYF,TGTGCCAGCAGTAAATCAGCGGACACCATATATTTT
TRBV27,-,TRBD1,TRBJ2-7,CASRRQGALYEQYF,TGTGCCAGCAGGCGACAGGGAGCCCTCTACGAGCAGTACTTC
TRBV5-4,once,-,TRBJ1-1,CASSELQGVWNTEAFF,TGTGCCAGCAGCGAGTTACAGGGAGTCTGGAACACTGAAGCTTTCTTT
TRBV9,-,TRBD1,TRBJ1-3,CASSVQGATGNTIYF,TGTGCCAGCAGCGTACAGGGGGCGACTGGAAACACCATATATTTT
TRBV7-9,-,TRBD2,TRBJ2-1,CASSPGLARRGYNEQFF,TGTGCCAGCAGCCCGGGACTAGCGCGCCGAGGGTACAATGAGCAGTTCTTC
TRBV10-3,-,-,TRBJ2-7,CATDPGQNYEQYF,TGTGCCACCGACCCTGGACAGAACTACGAGCAGTACTTC
TRBV10-3,-,TRBD2,TRBJ2-2,CAISGTSGGTGELFF,TGTGCCATCAGCGGGACTAGCGGTGGAACTGGGGAGCTGTTTTTT
TRBV5-1,-,TRBD1,TRBJ1-5,CASSLDSGTDQPQHF,TGCGCCAGCAGCCTAGATTCCGGGACAGACCAGCCCCAGCATTTT
TRBV9,once,-,TRBJ2-3,CASSVLLADTQYF,TGTGCCAGCAGCGTTCTTTTAGCAGATACGCAGTATTTT
TRBV10-2,-,TRBD2,TRBJ2-3,CASSDRTSGTTQYF,TGCGCCAGCAGTGATAGGACTAGCGGGACCACGCAGTATTTT
TRBV15,-,TRBD1,TRBJ1-2,CATSRDLGQGARYGYTF,TGTGCCACCAGCAGAGATCTTGGACAGGGGGCAAGGTATGGCTACACCTTC
TRBV6-5,-,TRBD1,TRBJ1-5,CASAQDRGNQPQHF,TGTGCCAGCGCCCAGGACAGGGGCAATCAGCCCCAGCATTTT
TRBV28,-,TRBD2,TRBJ2-1,CASSWRTSGDNNEQFF,TGTGCCAGCAGTTGGAGGACTAGCGGAGACAACAATGAGCAGTTCTTC